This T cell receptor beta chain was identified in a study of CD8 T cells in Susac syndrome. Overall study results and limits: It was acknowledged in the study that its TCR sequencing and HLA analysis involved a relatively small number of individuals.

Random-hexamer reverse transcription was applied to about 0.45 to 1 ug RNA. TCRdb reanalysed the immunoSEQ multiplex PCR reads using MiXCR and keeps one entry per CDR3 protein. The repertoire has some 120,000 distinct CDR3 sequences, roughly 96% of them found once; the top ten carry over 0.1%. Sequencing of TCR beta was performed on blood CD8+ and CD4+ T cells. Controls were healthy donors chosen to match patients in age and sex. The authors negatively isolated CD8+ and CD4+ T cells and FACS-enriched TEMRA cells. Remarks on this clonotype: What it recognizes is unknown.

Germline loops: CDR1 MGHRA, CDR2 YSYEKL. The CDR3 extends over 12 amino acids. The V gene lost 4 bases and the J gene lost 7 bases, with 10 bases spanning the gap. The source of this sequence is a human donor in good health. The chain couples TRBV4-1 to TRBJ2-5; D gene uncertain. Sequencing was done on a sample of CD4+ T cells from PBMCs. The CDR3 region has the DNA TGCGCCAGCAGCCTGGATTTAGGGACCCAGTACTTC. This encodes CASSLDLGTQYF.